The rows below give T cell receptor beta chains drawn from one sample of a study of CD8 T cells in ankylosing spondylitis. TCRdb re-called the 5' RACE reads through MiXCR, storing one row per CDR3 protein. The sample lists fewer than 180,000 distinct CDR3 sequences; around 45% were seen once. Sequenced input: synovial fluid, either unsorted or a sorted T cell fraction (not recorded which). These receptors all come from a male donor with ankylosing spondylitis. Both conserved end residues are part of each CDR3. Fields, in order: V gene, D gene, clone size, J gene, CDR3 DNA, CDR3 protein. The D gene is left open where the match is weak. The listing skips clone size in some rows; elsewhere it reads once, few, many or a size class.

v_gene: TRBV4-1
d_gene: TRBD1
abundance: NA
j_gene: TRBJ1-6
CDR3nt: TGCGCCAGCAGTCCACAGACCGGGACAGGGAGTTATAGTTATTCACCCCTCCACTTT
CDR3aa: CASSPQTGTGSYSYSPLHF

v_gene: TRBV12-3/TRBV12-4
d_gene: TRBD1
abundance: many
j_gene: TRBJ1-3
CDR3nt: TGTGCCAGCAATACAGGGGACTCTGGAAACACCATATATTTT
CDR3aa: CASNTGDSGNTIYF

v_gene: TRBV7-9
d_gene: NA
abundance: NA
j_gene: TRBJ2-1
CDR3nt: TGTGCCAGCAGCGCCCCGTCAAATCGGGCGCAGTTCTTC
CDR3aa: CASSAPSNRAQFF

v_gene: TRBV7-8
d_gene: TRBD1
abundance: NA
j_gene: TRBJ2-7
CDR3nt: TGTGCCAGCAGCATCCGACAGGGCGACTACGAGCAGTACTTC
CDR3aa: CASSIRQGDYEQYF

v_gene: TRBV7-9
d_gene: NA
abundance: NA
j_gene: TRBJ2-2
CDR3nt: TGTGCCAGCAGCTTAGTATCGGAAACAGCGAACACCGGGGAGCTGTTTTTT
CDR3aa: CASSLVSETANTGELFF

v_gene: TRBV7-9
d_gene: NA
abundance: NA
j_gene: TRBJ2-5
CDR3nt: TGTGCCAGCATCGGACTGGGACCTCGAGAGACCCAGTACTTC
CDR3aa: CASIGLGPRETQYF

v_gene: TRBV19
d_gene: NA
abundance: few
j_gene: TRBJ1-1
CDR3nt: TGTGCCAGTAGTTTATCCGATATGAACACTGAAGCTTTCTTT
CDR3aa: CASSLSDMNTEAFF

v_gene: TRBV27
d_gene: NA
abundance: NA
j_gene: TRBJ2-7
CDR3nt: TGTGCCAGCAGTTTATGGCCCGGGGGTCACTACGAGCAGTACTTC
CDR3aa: CASSLWPGGHYEQYF

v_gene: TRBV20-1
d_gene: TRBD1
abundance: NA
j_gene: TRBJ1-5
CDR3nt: TGCAGTGCTAGAGATCGGGACAGTCTCTATCAGCCCCAGCATTTT
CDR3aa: CSARDRDSLYQPQHF

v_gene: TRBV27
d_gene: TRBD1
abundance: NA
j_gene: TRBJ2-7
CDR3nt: TGTGCCAGCACCCCCCTACCCGGGACAGGGGACATGTACGAGCAGTACTTC
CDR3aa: CASTPLPGTGDMYEQYF

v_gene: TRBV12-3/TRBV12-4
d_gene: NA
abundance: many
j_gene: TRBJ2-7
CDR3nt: TGTGCCAGCACGAGGGGATGGGAAAGCTCCTACGAGCAGTACTTC
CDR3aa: CASTRGWESSYEQYF

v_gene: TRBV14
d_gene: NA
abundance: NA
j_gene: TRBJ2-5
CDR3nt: TGTGCCAGCAGCCGGTACAACTTGGGCTTTGGACAGATACAAGAGACCCAGTACTTC
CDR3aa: CASSRYNLGFGQIQETQYF

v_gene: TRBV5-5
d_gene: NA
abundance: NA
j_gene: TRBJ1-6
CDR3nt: TGTGCCAGCAGCTTGACAGGGTTGGGGTATAATTCACCCCTCCACTTT
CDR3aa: CASSLTGLGYNSPLHF

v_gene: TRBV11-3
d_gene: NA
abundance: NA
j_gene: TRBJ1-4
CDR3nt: TGTGCCAGCAGCTTATGGGGGAATGAAAAACTGTTTTTT
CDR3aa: CASSLWGNEKLFF

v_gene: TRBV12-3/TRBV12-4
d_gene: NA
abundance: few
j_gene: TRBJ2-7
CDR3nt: TGTGCCAGCAAGCCGCGGGGCCCTCCAGCCGAGCAGTACTTC
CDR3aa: CASKPRGPPAEQYF

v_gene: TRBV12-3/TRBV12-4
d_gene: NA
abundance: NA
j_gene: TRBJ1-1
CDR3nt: TGTGCCAGCAGCCCCCCGGGTCATGAAGCTTTCTTT
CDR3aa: CASSPPGHEAFF

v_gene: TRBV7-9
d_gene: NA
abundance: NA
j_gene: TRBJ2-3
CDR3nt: TGTGCCAGCAGCCCAAGAGGGCCTCCCTTGGATACGCAGTATTTT
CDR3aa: CASSPRGPPLDTQYF

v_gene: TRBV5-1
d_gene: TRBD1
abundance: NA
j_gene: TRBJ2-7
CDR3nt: TGCGCCAGCAGCTTCGCTGAGCGGGACAGGGGCTACGAGCAGTACTTC
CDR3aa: CASSFAERDRGYEQYF

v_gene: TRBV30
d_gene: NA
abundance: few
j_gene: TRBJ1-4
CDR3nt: TGTGCCTGGAGTGTACGTGGGGCCAGCAGTGAAAAACTGTTTTTT
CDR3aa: CAWSVRGASSEKLFF

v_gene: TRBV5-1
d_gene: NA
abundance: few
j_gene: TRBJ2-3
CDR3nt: TGCGCCAGCAGCTTTTGGGGGGGCGATACGCAGTATTTT
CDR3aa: CASSFWGGDTQYF

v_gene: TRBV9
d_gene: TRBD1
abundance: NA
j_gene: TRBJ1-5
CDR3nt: TGTGCCAGCAGCGGGACAGGGTTCGGACAGCCCCAGCATTTT
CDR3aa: CASSGTGFGQPQHF

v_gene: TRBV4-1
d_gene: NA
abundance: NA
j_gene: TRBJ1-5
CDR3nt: TGCGCCAGCAGCCTTAACGGACTCCAGAGCAATCAGCCCCAGCATTTT
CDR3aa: CASSLNGLQSNQPQHF

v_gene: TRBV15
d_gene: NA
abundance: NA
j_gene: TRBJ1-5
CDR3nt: TGTGCCACCAGCACTACAGGAGAAAGCAATCAGCCCCAGCATTTT
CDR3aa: CATSTTGESNQPQHF

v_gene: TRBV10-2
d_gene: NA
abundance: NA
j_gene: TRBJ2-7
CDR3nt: TGCGCCAGCAGTGAGTCGGAAGGACGGCTGCTTGGCGAGCAGTACTTC
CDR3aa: CASSESEGRLLGEQYF

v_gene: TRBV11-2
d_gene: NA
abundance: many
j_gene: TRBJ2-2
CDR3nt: TGTGCCAGCAGCCCCTGGGAACAGAGGTACCCCGGGGAGCTGTTTTTT
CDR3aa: CASSPWEQRYPGELFF

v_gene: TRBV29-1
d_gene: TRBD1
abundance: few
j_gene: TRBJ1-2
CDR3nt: TGCAGCGCCGCCGGGACAGTTAACTATGGCTACACCTTC
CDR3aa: CSAAGTVNYGYTF

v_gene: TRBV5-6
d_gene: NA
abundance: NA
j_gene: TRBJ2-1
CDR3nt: TGTGCCAGCAGCTTGTCTTCTGTCAATGAGCAGTTCTTC
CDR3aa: CASSLSSVNEQFF

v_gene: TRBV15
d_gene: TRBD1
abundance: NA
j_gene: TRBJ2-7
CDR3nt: TGTGCCACCAGCATCGACAGGGGGTCCTACGAGCAGTACTTC
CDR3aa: CATSIDRGSYEQYF

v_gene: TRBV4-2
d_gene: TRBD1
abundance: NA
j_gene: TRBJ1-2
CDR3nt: TGTGCCAGCAGCCAAGAGGACAGGGGCCAGGGTGACTATGGCTACACCTTC
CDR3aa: CASSQEDRGQGDYGYTF

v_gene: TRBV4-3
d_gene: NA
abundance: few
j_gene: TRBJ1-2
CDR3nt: TGCGCCAGCAGCCCCTTGGACGTACCCGGGAACTATGGCTACACCTTC
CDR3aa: CASSPLDVPGNYGYTF

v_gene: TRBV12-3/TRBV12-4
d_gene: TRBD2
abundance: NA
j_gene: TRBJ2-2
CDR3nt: TGTGCCAGCAGCTGGGGGGGTACGAACACCGGGGAGCTGTTTTTT
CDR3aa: CASSWGGTNTGELFF

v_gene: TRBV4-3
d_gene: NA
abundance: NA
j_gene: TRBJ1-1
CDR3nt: TGCGCCAGCAGCCAAGATCTTAGGGCTGAAGCTTTCTTT
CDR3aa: CASSQDLRAEAFF

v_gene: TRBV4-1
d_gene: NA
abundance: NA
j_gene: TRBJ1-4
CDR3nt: TGCGCCAGCAGCCAAGATAGTTGGGAGGAAGAAAATGAAAAACTGTTTTTT
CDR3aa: CASSQDSWEEENEKLFF

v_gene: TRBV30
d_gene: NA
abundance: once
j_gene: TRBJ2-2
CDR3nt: TGTGCCTGGAGTGGGGGATACACCGGGGAGCTGTTTTTT
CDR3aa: CAWSGGYTGELFF

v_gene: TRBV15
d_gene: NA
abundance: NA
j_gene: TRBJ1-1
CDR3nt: TGTGCCACCAGCATGGAATCAGGTGGAGCTTTCTTT
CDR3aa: CATSMESGGAFF